The entry below describes one T cell receptor (beta chain). These data belong to a study of blood T cell repertoires in COVID-19. The CDR3 is 12 residues long. The germline gives CDR1 SQVTM, CDR2 ANQGSEA. Trimming left V 0 bases short and J 4 bases short, with 7 bases between. Assay used: immunoSEQ multiplex PCR; TCRdb lists only in-frame clones, some missing. The data hold approximately 500,000 clones, with 70% to 90% observed a single time. The genes are TRBV29-1 and TRBJ2-7; weak D call: TRBD2 (5 bases). The receptor was derived from a human donor in a cohort sampled during active COVID-19. Source material: peripheral blood. The CDR3 sequence: CSVEDAGYEQYF. CDR3 DNA: TGCAGCGTTGAAGACGCGGGTTACGAGCAGTACTTC.